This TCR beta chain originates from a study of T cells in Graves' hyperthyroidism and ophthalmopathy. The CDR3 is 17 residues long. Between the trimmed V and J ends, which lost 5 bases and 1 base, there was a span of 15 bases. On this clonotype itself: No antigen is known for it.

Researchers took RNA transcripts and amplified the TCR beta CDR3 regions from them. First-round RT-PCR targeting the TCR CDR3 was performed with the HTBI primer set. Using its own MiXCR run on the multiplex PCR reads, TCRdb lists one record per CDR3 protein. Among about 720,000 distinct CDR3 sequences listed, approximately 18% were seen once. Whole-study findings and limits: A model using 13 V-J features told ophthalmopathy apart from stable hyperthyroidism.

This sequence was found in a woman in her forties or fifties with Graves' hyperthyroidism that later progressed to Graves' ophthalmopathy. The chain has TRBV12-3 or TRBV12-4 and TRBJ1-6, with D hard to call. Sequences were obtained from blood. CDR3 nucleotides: TGTGCCAGCAGTCCTGACATCGGAGGGTCCTATAATTCACCCCTCCACTTT. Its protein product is CASSPDIGGSYNSPLHF.